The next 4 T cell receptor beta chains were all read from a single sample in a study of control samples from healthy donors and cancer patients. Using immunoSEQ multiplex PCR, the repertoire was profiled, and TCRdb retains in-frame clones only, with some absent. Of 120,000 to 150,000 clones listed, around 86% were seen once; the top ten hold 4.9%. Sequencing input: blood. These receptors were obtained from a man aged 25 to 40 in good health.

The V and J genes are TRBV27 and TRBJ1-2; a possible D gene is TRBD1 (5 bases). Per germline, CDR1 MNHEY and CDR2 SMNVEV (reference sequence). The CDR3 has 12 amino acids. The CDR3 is CVSGSREDGYTF. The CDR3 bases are TGTGTCTCCGGCAGCAGGGAGGACGGCTACACCTTC.

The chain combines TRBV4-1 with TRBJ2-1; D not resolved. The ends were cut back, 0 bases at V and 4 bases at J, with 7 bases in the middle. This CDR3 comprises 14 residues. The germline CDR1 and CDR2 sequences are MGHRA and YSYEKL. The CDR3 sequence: CASSQEGSYNEQFF. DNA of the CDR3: TGCGCCAGCAGCCAAGAGGGCAGTTACAATGAGCAGTTCTTC.

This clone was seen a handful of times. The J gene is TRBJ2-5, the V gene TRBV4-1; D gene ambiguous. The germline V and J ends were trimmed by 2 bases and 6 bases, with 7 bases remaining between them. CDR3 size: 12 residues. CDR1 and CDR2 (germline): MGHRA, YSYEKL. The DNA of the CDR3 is TGCGCCAGCAGCCAAATCGGCCAGACCCAGTACTTC. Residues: CASSQIGQTQYF.

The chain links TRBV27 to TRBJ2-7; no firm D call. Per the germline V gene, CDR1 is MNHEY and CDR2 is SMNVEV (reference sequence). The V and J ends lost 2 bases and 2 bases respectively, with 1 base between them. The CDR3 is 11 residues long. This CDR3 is CASSLPYEQYF. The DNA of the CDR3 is TGTGCCAGCAGTTTACCCTACGAGCAGTACTTC.